The T cell receptor (beta chain) under discussion was sequenced for a study of blood T cell repertoires in COVID-19. About the study: Sites across the United States, Italy and Spain contributed samples from acute and convalescent COVID-19.

The germline CDR1 and CDR2 sequences are LNHDA and SQIVND (reference sequence). This CDR3 contains 16 residues. Germline trimming cut 7 bases from V and 0 bases from J; bases unmatched to any gene: 4. In the original processing: Researchers report that nucleated cell counts were estimated from reference gene primer amplification. The protocol was immunoSEQ multiplex PCR, while the TCRdb copy is restricted to in-frame clones and leaves out a portion. That table is the source of V, J and clone size, and D and trimming were worked out from the DNA. Of about 130,000 clones in the sample, roughly nine tenths are singletons; the top ten hold about an eighth.

Material: peripheral blood. The clonotype comes from a woman between 65 and 79 years old with COVID-19, enrolled during active disease. The chain couples TRBV19 to TRBJ2-2; the match to TRBD2 covers 11 bases. CDR3 region: CASKLAGGPNTGELFF. The DNA of the CDR3 is TGTGCCAGTAAATTAGCGGGGGGGCCGAACACCGGGGAGCTGTTTTTT.